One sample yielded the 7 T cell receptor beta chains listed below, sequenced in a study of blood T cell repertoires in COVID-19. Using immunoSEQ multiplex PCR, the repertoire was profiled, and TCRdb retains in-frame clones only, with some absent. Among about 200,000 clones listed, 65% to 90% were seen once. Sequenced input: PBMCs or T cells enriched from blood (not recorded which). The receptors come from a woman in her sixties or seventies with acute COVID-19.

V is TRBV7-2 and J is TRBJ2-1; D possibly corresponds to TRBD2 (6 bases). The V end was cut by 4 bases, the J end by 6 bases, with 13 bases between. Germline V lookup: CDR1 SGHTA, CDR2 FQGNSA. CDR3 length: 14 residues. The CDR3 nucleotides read TGTGCCAGCAGCTATTTCGGGAGTGGCAATGAGCAGTTCTTC. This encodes CASSYFGSGNEQFF.

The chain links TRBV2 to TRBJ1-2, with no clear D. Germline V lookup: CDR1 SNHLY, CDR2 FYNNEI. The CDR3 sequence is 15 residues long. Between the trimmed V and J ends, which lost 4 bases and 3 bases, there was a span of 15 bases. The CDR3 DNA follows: TGTGCCAGCAGTGTCAGCAGGATCGACCACTATGGCTACACCTTC. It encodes CASSVSRIDHYGYTF.

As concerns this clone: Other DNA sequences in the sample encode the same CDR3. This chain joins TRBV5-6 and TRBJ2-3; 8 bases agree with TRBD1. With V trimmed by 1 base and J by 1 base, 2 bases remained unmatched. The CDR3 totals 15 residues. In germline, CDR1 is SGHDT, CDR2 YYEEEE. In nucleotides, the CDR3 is TGTGCCAGCAGCTTGCAGGGGGCCGGCACAGATACGCAGTATTTT. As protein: CASSLQGAGTDTQYF.

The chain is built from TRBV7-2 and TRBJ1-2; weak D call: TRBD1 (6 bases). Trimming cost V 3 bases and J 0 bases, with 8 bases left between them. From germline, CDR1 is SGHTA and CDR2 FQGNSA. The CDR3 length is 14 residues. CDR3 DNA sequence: TGTGCCAGCAGCTTTCGACAGGCTAACTATGGCTACACCTTC. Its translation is CASSFRQANYGYTF. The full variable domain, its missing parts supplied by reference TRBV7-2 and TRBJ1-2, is GAGVSQSPSNKVTEKGKDVELRCDPISGHTALYWYRQSLGQGLEFLIYFQGNSAPDKSGLPSDRFSAERTGGSVSTLTIQRTQQEDSAVYLCASSFRQANYGYTFGSGTRLTVV.

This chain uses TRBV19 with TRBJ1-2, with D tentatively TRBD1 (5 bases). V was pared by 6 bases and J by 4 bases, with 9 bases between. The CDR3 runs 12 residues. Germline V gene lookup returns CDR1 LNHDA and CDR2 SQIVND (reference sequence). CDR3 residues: CASRGEAYGYTF. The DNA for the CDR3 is TGTGCCAGTAGGGGGGAGGCCTATGGCTACACCTTC.

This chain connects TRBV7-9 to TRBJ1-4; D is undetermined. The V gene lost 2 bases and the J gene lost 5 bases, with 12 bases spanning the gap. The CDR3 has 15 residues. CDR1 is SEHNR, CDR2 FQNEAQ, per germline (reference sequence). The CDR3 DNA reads TGTGCCAGCAGCTTAAGCCCGACGGGGAATGAAAAACTGTTTTTT. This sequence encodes CASSLSPTGNEKLFF.

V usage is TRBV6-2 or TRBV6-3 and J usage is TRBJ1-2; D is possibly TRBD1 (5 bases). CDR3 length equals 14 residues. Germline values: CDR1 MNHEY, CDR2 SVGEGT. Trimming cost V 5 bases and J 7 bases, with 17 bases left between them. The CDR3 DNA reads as TGTGCCAGCAGTCCAGGGTCTCTTACAGGTGGCTACACCTTC. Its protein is CASSPGSLTGGYTF.